The sample holds a few counts of the clone carrying this T cell receptor beta chain. Antigen unknown. The sample comes from a study of regulatory T cells in long-lasting Graves disease. Across the study: Graves' patients, newly diagnosed, had taken antithyroid drugs under 3 months. General observations from the study: TRBV28, TRBJ1-2 and TRBJ2-5 were segments that persistent disease favored.

Time point indicated: newly diagnosed GD, antithyroid drugs for less than 3 months. There was RNA extracted from PBMCs, and the TCR library was made from it. With iRepertoire HTBI primers and Arm-PCR of CDR3 regions, TCR beta libraries were built. MiXCR, run by TCRdb on the multiplex PCR reads, gives a single entry per CDR3 protein. Among about 350,000 distinct CDR3 sequences listed, 16% were seen once. The CDR3 consists of 14 residues. Germline V CDR1 and CDR2: DFQATT, SNEGSKA (reference sequence). V was cut by 6 bases and J by 1 base, with 12 bases left in between. The sample also formed part of further work on T cells in Graves' hyperthyroidism and ophthalmopathy. That paper states: No ophthalmopathy progression within 18 months constituted stable Graves' hyperthyroidism.

The sample in question was peripheral blood mononuclear cells (PBMCs), obtained at new diagnosis, from a patient treated with antithyroid drugs. The receptor's source is a man aged 40-49 years with Graves disease. V usage is TRBV20-1 and J usage is TRBJ2-2; the D gene is possibly TRBD2 (5 bases). The CDR3 loop is CSAVEALNTGELFF. Here the CDR3 DNA reads TGCAGTGCCGTGGAGGCGTTGAACACCGGGGAGCTGTTTTTT.